A single sample gave rise to the 20 T cell receptor beta chains below, sequenced in a study of blood T cell repertoires in COVID-19. The assay was immunoSEQ multiplex PCR, and TCRdb's table has in-frame clones only and misses some. The sample shows 100,000 to 120,000 clones, roughly 91% of them seen only once. The source material was peripheral blood. These receptors were obtained from a woman in her 50s with acute or convalescent COVID-19.

This clone was observed a handful of times. The gene calls are TRBV29-1 and TRBJ2-6; D may be TRBD2 (6 bases). The CDR3 is 15 residues long. CDR1 is SQVTM and CDR2 is ANQGSEA in the germline V gene. Trimming removed 4 bases at V and 1 base at J, with 11 bases between. The CDR3 nucleotides are TGCAGCGTTGCTCAGCGGGTGTCTGGGGCCAACGTCCTGACTTTC. It translates to CSVAQRVSGANVLTF.

The rearrangement joins TRBV7-2 to TRBJ1-1; D remains unclear. V was clipped by 5 bases and J by 0 bases, with 10 bases between them. The CDR3 is 14 amino acids. Germline V gene data show CDR1 as SGHTA and CDR2 as FQGNSA. CDR3 sequence (DNA): TGTGCCAGCAGCCCTAACGGGTTGAACACTGAAGCTTTCTTT. Translating it yields CASSPNGLNTEAFF.

The rearrangement links TRBV5-1 to TRBJ2-5; 13 bases match TRBD2. Unmatched junction bases numbered 5, after V lost 4 bases and J lost 5 bases. Germline V lookup: CDR1 SGHRS, CDR2 YFSETQ. The CDR3 is made up of 15 amino acids. CDR3 in DNA: TGCGCCAGCAGCGGGGGGACTAGCGGGACTGAGACCCAGTACTTC. Translated, it gives CASSGGTSGTETQYF.

This chain connects TRBV28 to TRBJ1-2, with 8 bases lining up with TRBD1. From germline, CDR1 is MDHEN and CDR2 SYDVKM. This CDR3 spans 16 amino acids. V lost 6 bases, J lost 2 bases, and 11 bases stayed unmatched. CDR3 DNA: TGTGCCAGCAGACCTGGGACAGGAAGAGGAAACTATGGCTACACCTTC. It specifies CASRPGTGRGNYGYTF.

The chain recombines TRBV6-5 with TRBJ1-5; perhaps TRBD1 as D (6 bases). This CDR3 has 15 amino acids. Trimming stripped 2 bases from V and 7 bases from J, with 15 bases between. Germline V gene data show CDR1 as MNHEY and CDR2 as SVGAGI. This chain's CDR3 is CASSYGQGKGQPQHF. CDR3 DNA sequence: TGTGCCAGCAGTTACGGCCAGGGGAAGGGGCAGCCCCAGCATTTT.

This chain links TRBV6-5 with TRBJ1-5, with TRBD1 matching 7 bases. Trimming took 4 bases from V and 2 from J; bases not matched to a gene: 5. The CDR3 loop spans 15 amino acids. The germline gives CDR1 MNHEY, CDR2 SVGAGI. The CDR3, as DNA: TGTGCCAGCAGTTCGATAACAGGGGGCAATCAGCCCCAGCATTTT. Translating it yields CASSSITGGNQPQHF.

This sequence joins TRBV5-5 and TRBJ2-7, with D possibly TRBD1 on 8 matching bases. V was pared by 2 bases and J by 4 bases, with 10 bases between. Germline CDR1 SGHKS, CDR2 YYEKEE (reference sequence). CDR3 length equals 13 residues. The CDR3, as DNA: TGTGCCAGCAGCTTACAGGGGGGGTACGAGCAGTACTTC. Its protein product is CASSLQGGYEQYF.

The chain combines TRBV6-5 with TRBJ1-2, with D possibly being TRBD1 (5 bases). The CDR3 has 15 amino acids. V was pared by 7 bases and J by 1 base, with 16 bases between. Germline V gene sequence: CDR1 MNHEY, CDR2 SVGAGI. CDR3 sequence (DNA): TGTGCCAGCAAGACAGCCTTGGGCGGTAACTATGGCTACACCTTC. As protein: CASKTALGGNYGYTF.

V usage is TRBV28 and J usage is TRBJ2-7, with no clear D. The CDR3 totals 12 residues. The V and J ends lost 6 bases and 3 bases respectively, with 9 bases between them. Germline V gene sequence: CDR1 MDHEN, CDR2 SYDVKM. CDR3 loop: CASSPHGYEQYF. CDR3 in DNA: TGTGCCAGCAGCCCCCACGGCTACGAGCAGTACTTC.

This clone came up once. This chain connects TRBV18 to TRBJ2-7, with TRBD2 identical over 8 bases. The germline V gene encodes CDR1 KGHSH and CDR2 LQKENI. J gave up 2 bases and V 3 bases, and 6 bases lay outside the gene matches. This CDR3 has 15 residues. The CDR3: CASSPILAGPYEQYF. As DNA, the CDR3 is TGTGCCAGCTCACCCATCCTAGCGGGCCCCTACGAGCAGTACTTC.

The chain has TRBV27 and TRBJ1-5, with 7 bases aligning to TRBD1. The CDR3 loop spans 15 amino acids. The V and J ends lost 4 bases and 2 bases, in that order; junction bases with no gene match: 5. Germline V gene data show CDR1 as MNHEY and CDR2 as SMNVEV (reference sequence). The DNA of the CDR3 is TGTGCCAGCAGTTACCGACAGGGTCGCAATCAGCCCCAGCATTTT. It codes for CASSYRQGRNQPQHF.

This CDR3 reads CASSQQGPDTQYF. In DNA form, the CDR3 reads TGTGCCAGCAGCCAACAGGGTCCAGATACGCAGTATTTT. The V call is TRBV3-1 (or the pseudogene TRBV3-2), the J call TRBJ2-3, with D maybe TRBD1 (5 bases). Between the trimmed V and J ends, which lost 2 bases and 4 bases, there was a span of 7 bases. The CDR3 consists of 13 residues. Germline assignment: CDR1 LGHDT and CDR2 YNNKEL (reference sequence).

The rearrangement joins TRBV2 to TRBJ2-7; 7 positions agree with TRBD2. J was trimmed by 2 bases and V by 11 bases; bases with no gene match: 9. The CDR3 extends over 13 amino acids. In germline, CDR1 is SNHLY, CDR2 FYNNEI. The CDR3 sequence: CARRASGAYEQYF. For the CDR3, the DNA is TGTGCCCGGAGGGCTAGCGGCGCCTACGAGCAGTACTTC.

The chain has TRBV24-1 and TRBJ1-4; 7 bases agree with TRBD1. This CDR3 spans 16 amino acids. Per germline, CDR1 KGHDR and CDR2 SFDVKD. V trimming: 9 bases; J trimming: 5 bases; junction bases outside the gene matches: 14. Here the CDR3 reads CATVGTVGVGNEKLFF. In DNA, the CDR3 is TGTGCCACCGTGGGGACAGTAGGGGTGGGAAATGAAAAACTGTTTTTT.

The chain has TRBV10-3 and TRBJ2-1; 8 bases are shared with TRBD2. After removal of 0 bases from V and 9 bases from J, the junction contained 7 bases not matched to a gene. The CDR3 has 15 amino acids. Germline V gene lookup returns CDR1 ENHRY and CDR2 SYGVKD. The CDR3 reads CAISESSGEVGEQFF. Written as DNA, the CDR3 is TGTGCCATCAGTGAGTCTAGCGGGGAGGTAGGTGAGCAGTTCTTC.

The chain carries TRBV12-3 or TRBV12-4 and TRBJ2-1; D perhaps matches TRBD1 (6 bases). V was clipped by 5 bases and J by 8 bases, with 10 bases between them. The CDR3 loop spans 12 amino acids. CDR3 coding DNA: TGTGCCAGCAGTACCAGGGGTGATGAGCAGTTCTTC. Residues: CASSTRGDEQFF.

The gene calls are TRBV29-1 and TRBJ1-1; D perhaps matches TRBD1 (6 bases). Germline V gene lookup returns CDR1 SQVTM and CDR2 ANQGSEA. Trimming cost V 6 bases and J 8 bases, with 10 bases left between them. The CDR3 sequence is 10 residues long. CDR3 residues: CSVGTLEAFF. CDR3 DNA: TGCAGCGTAGGGACACTCGAAGCTTTCTTT.

The chain couples TRBV7-2 to TRBJ2-2; D may be TRBD2 (5 bases). Trimming removed 5 bases at V and 10 bases at J, with 17 bases between. Germline values: CDR1 SGHTA, CDR2 FQGNSA. The CDR3 is 14 residues long. Here the CDR3 DNA reads TGTGCCAGCAGCCCCCAGCCCGCGCTAGCGGAGCTGTTTTTT. Translation gives CASSPQPALAELFF.

The gene calls are TRBV19 and TRBJ2-7, with TRBD2 matching 10 bases. This CDR3 region has 15 residues. The ends lost 0 bases at V and 4 bases at J; junction bases unmatched: 3. Germline V gene lookup returns CDR1 LNHDA and CDR2 SQIVND (reference sequence). This CDR3 reads CASSIEPSGRYEQYF. The CDR3 DNA reads as TGTGCCAGTAGTATAGAGCCTAGCGGGAGATACGAGCAGTACTTC.

The chain recombines TRBV18 with TRBJ2-1; D is perhaps TRBD2 (6 bases). There are 16 residues in the CDR3. CDR1 and CDR2 from the germline V gene are KGHSH and LQKENI. V lost 5 bases, J lost 6 bases, and 20 bases lay in between. The chain's CDR3 is CASSTPGTGARNEQFF. The CDR3 coding sequence is TGTGCCAGCTCAACGCCCGGGACTGGGGCTCGCAATGAGCAGTTCTTC. Based on the CDR3 plus reference TRBV18 and TRBJ2-1, the full variable domain is NAGVMQNPRHLVRRRGQEARLRCSPMKGHSHVYWYRQLPEEGLKFMVYLQKENIIDESGMPKERFSAEFPKEGPSILRIQQVVRGDSAAYFCASSTPGTGARNEQFFGPGTRLTVL.